The sequence of this T cell receptor beta chain was determined in a study of cytomegalovirus exposure and HLA in healthy donors. Study-level findings and limits: While the bulk of TCR sequences proved rare, some public TCRs turned up in many donors. Researchers reported from a later analysis that most CMV-associated TCR beta chains appeared HLA-restricted. In presence/absence analyses, roughly uniform sequencing depth across donors was assumed. The study put under 200 TCR beta chains on its list as cytomegalovirus-associated.

Germline assignment: CDR1 SEHNR and CDR2 FQNEAQ (reference sequence). The CDR3 covers 18 residues. Trimming took 4 bases from V and 2 from J, leaving 22 bases between them. The PCR made use of 60 Vbeta and 13 Jbeta primers. The data were produced by immunoSEQ multiplex PCR, yet TCRdb's version contains in-frame clones alone and is incomplete. This table has about 190,000 clones, 84% appearing once. As concerns this clone: Its matching antigen is unknown.

The receptor was derived from a woman aged 50 to 65 in good health and CMV-seropositive. This chain joins TRBV7-9 and TRBJ2-3; D perhaps matches TRBD1 (7 bases). Sequenced input: PBMCs. CDR3 protein: CASSSGAAEGAYTDTQYF. Here the CDR3 DNA reads TGTGCCAGCAGCTCCGGGGCTGCGGAGGGGGCCTACACAGATACGCAGTATTTT. The entire variable domain, with the rest obtained from reference TRBV7-9 and TRBJ2-3, is as follows: DTGVSQNPRHKITKRGQNVTFRCDPISEHNRLYWYRQTLGQGPEFLTYFQNEAQLEKSRLLSDRFSAERPKGSFSTLEIQRTEQGDSAMYLCASSSGAAEGAYTDTQYFGPGTRLTVL.